The next 6 T cell receptor beta chains were all read from a single sample in a study of blood T cell repertoires in COVID-19. Assay used: immunoSEQ multiplex PCR; TCRdb lists only in-frame clones, some missing. The sample carries about 190,000 clones, about 81% recorded once. Material: PBMCs or T cells enriched from blood (not recorded which). These receptors were taken from a woman in her thirties who had recovered from COVID-19.

The rearrangement uses TRBV7-9 and TRBJ2-3; 11 positions agree with TRBD2. V lost 3 bases, J lost 4 bases, and 0 bases stayed unmatched. CDR3 length: 14 amino acids. The V gene's germline CDR1 is SEHNR and CDR2 FQNEAQ (reference sequence). CDR3 DNA: TGTGCCAGCAGCTTGACTAGCGGGGCAGATACGCAGTATTTT. Protein sequence: CASSLTSGADTQYF.

This clone appeared a few times. The same CDR3 is also encoded by other DNA sequences in this sample. The CDR3 here is CASSQDPGSGNTIYF. In DNA form, the CDR3 reads TGCGCCAGCAGCCAAGATCCCGGGTCTGGAAACACCATATATTTT. This chain uses TRBV4-1 with TRBJ1-3, with no clear D. CDR3 length equals 15 residues. V was clipped by 0 bases and J by 1 base, with 7 bases between them. Germline V gives CDR1 MGHRA, CDR2 YSYEKL.

The chain has TRBV25-1 and TRBJ1-6, with D perhaps matching TRBD1 (6 bases). Germline CDR1 and CDR2: MGHDK and SYGVNS. CDR3 length: 16 amino acids. Trimming pared 1 base from V and 4 bases from J, leaving 11 bases between. This chain's CDR3 is CASSESGGRYNSPLHF. As DNA, the CDR3 is TGTGCCAGCAGTGAATCCGGGGGGCGATATAATTCACCCCTCCACTTT.

The chain employs TRBV4-2 and TRBJ1-6; 8 nucleotides align to TRBD1. The length of the CDR3 is 16 residues. Losses at the gene ends were 5 bases for V and 5 bases for J; bases not matched to a gene: 8. Germline-derived CDR1 and CDR2 are LGHNA and YNFKEQ. The CDR3 bases are TGTGCCAGCAGCGACGGACAGGGATTGAATAATTCACCCCTCCACTTT. Encoded protein: CASSDGQGLNNSPLHF.

The chain combines TRBV27 with TRBJ2-1; D unresolved. Looked up from germline, CDR1 is MNHEY and CDR2 is SMNVEV (reference sequence). Between the trimmed V and J ends, which lost 1 base and 4 bases, there was a span of 5 bases. This CDR3 is built from 13 residues. CDR3 coding DNA: TGTGCCAGCAGTTTATTCAGATACAATGAGCAGTTCTTC. It translates to CASSLFRYNEQFF.

The chain recombines TRBV5-1 with TRBJ1-5, with D hard to call. V was trimmed by 1 base and J by 3 bases, leaving 14 bases between them. Germline-derived CDR1 and CDR2 are SGHRS and YFSETQ. This CDR3 has 16 residues. DNA of the CDR3: TGCGCCAGCAGCTTGAATGGAGGAAAAGCCAATCAGCCCCAGCATTTT. Its protein product is CASSLNGGKANQPQHF.